Here is one TCR beta chain with its context. The sample originates from a study of T cell clonotyping in hematopoietic cell transplantation. Trimming took 8 bases from V and 5 from J, leaving 13 bases between them. Germline CDR1 is LNHNV and CDR2 is YYDKDF (reference sequence). The CDR3 loop spans 13 amino acids. Sequencing was performed with immunoSEQ multiplex PCR; in TCRdb, only in-frame clones are kept and a portion is missing. The sample includes nearly 5,500 clones, roughly 84% of them seen just once. As for time point: recipient sample about 28 days before transplant, after cytoreduction. Recipients were bled about 28 days pretransplant and at posttransplant days 30, 100, 180.

The sequence came from a man aged 60 to 75 with acute myeloid leukemia. Some clones in this sample may be carry-over from other donors' samples. Sequencing used peripheral blood mononuclear cells, obtained before stem cell transplant. The V and J genes are TRBV15 and TRBJ1-5; D remains unclear. CDR3 residues: CATSAFPDQPQHF. The CDR3 DNA reads TGTGCCACCTCGGCGTTTCCCGATCAGCCCCAGCATTTT.